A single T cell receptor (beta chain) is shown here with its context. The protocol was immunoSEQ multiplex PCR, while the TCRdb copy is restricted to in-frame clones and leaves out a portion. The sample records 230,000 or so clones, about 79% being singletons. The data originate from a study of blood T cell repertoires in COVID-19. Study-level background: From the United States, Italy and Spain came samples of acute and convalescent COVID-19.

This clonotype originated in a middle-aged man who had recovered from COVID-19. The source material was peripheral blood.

Written as DNA, the CDR3 is TGTGCCAGCAGCCTTGGGCTAGCGGGAGGGCCCTCGCAGTACTTC. Translated, it gives CASSLGLAGGPSQYF. The rearrangement joins TRBV7-2 to TRBJ2-7, with 12 nucleotides matching TRBD2. Germline-derived CDR1 and CDR2 are SGHTA and FQGNSA. J was trimmed by 9 bases and V by 5 bases; bases with no gene match: 11. CDR3 length equals 15 residues.